One and the same sample provided the 13 T cell receptor beta chains below, sequenced in a study of T cells in localized non-small cell lung cancer (TCRdb year 2020). Library creation used the immunoSEQ multiplex PCR assay. The immuneACCESS repertoire file appears here via TCRdb, limited to in-frame rearrangements. These files lack a portion of the clones; in checked studies, under half of the deficit traces to unresolved V genes, and the cause of the others is not known. This sample gives 20,000 to 25,000 clones in total; about four fifths of them show up just once. Roughly 2.2% of the sample belongs to the ten largest clones. The sequenced sample was peripheral blood, obtained before any cancer treatment. These receptors all stem from a man aged 40-75 years with stage I lung adenocarcinoma.

The gene calls are TRBV28 and TRBJ1-2; D might be TRBD1 (6 bases). Germline loops: CDR1 MDHEN, CDR2 SYDVKM. The V and J ends lost 4 bases and 5 bases respectively, with 8 bases between them. The CDR3 extends over 12 amino acids. CDR3 DNA: TGTGCCAGCAGTTGGAGGGGGTATGGCTACACCTTC. This gives the protein CASSWRGYGYTF.

This chain connects TRBV5-5 to TRBJ2-2, with 8 bases aligning to TRBD1. V lost 0 bases and J lost 3; bases outside the gene matches: 4. Germline lookup yields CDR1 SGHKS and CDR2 YYEKEE (reference sequence). This CDR3 comprises 16 residues. The CDR3 nucleotides are TGTGCCAGCAGCTTGGGCGGACAGGGCTACACCGGGGAGCTGTTTTTT. Residues: CASSLGGQGYTGELFF. The variable domain in full, completed from reference TRBV5-5 and TRBJ2-2, reads DAGVTQSPTHLIKTRGQQVTLRCSPISGHKSVSWYQQVLGQGPQFIFQYYEKEERGRGNFPDRFSARQFPNYSSELNVNALLLGDSALYLCASSLGGQGYTGELFFGEGSRLTVL.

The chain is built from TRBV5-5 and TRBJ1-1; the D is unclear. The CDR3 consists of 13 residues. Trimming removed 3 bases from V and 6 bases from J, with 12 bases in between. Germline lookup yields CDR1 SGHKS and CDR2 YYEKEE (reference sequence). The CDR3 spells CASSSPYGAEAFF. For the CDR3, the DNA is TGTGCCAGCAGCTCCCCCTACGGAGCTGAAGCTTTCTTT. Combining the CDR3 with reference TRBV5-5 and TRBJ1-1 gives the whole variable domain DAGVTQSPTHLIKTRGQQVTLRCSPISGHKSVSWYQQVLGQGPQFIFQYYEKEERGRGNFPDRFSARQFPNYSSELNVNALLLGDSALYLCASSSPYGAEAFFGQGTRLTVV.

The chain employs TRBV10-3 and TRBJ1-3, with D possibly matching TRBD1 (5 bases). Trimming removed 7 bases at V and 8 bases at J, with 15 bases between. Germline CDR1 reads ENHRY; CDR2 reads SYGVKD. This CDR3 region has 13 residues. In nucleotides, the CDR3 is TGTGCCATCAAGGGACGGCTGGACTACACCATATATTTT. Protein product: CAIKGRLDYTIYF.

V and J are TRBV7-3 and TRBJ2-5; 7 bases map to TRBD2. Germline CDR1 is SGHTA and CDR2 is FQGTGA. There are 14 residues in the CDR3. Germline trimming cut 5 bases from V and 2 bases from J; bases unmatched to any gene: 5. CDR3 nucleotides: TGTGCCAGCAGCCAGACGGGGGGTCAAGAGACCCAGTACTTC. Amino acid sequence: CASSQTGGQETQYF.

The chain is built from TRBV9 and TRBJ1-2; D perhaps matches TRBD1 (5 bases). Per germline, CDR1 SGDLS and CDR2 YYNGEE. V was trimmed by 3 bases and J by 4 bases, leaving 13 bases between them. This CDR3 has 14 amino acids. The CDR3 loop is CASSGDSGSYGYTF. CDR3 in DNA: TGTGCCAGCAGCGGTGACAGTGGTAGCTATGGCTACACCTTC. Variable domain in full (rest from reference TRBV9 and TRBJ1-2): DSGVTQTPKHLITATGQRVTLRCSPRSGDLSVYWYQQSLDQGLQFLIQYYNGEERAKGNILERFSAQQFPDLHSELNLSSLELGDSALYFCASSGDSGSYGYTFGSGTRLTVV.

The gene calls are TRBV19 and TRBJ2-3; 10 nucleotides agree with TRBD2. This CDR3 contains 15 residues. CDR1 LNHDA and CDR2 SQIVND come from the germline V gene (reference sequence). V trimming: 6 bases; J trimming: 2 bases; junction bases outside the gene matches: 5. Written as DNA, the CDR3 is TGTGCCAGTAGCTTGAGCGGGGGGGACACAGATACGCAGTATTTT. Translation: CASSLSGGDTDTQYF.

The chain is built from TRBV28 and TRBJ2-6; 8 bases are shared with TRBD1. The J segment lost 0 bases and the V segment lost 11 bases, leaving 6 bases of the junction unmatched. The germline V gene has CDR1 MDHEN and CDR2 SYDVKM. The CDR3 covers 15 residues. The CDR3 region is CASHRGSSGANVLTF. CDR3 DNA: TGTGCCTCTCACAGGGGGAGCTCTGGGGCCAACGTCCTGACTTTC.

This clone was observed a handful of times. The chain has TRBV4-3 and TRBJ1-6; D call uncertain. The ends were cut back, 0 bases at V and 9 bases at J, with 12 bases in the middle. Germline values: CDR1 LGHNA, CDR2 YSLEER. The CDR3 runs to 15 residues. Here the CDR3 reads CASSQDLLRVSPLHF. The CDR3, as DNA: TGCGCCAGCAGCCAAGATCTGTTGAGGGTTTCACCCCTCCACTTT.

This sequence joins TRBV4-1 and TRBJ2-2; D is unclear. Trimming took 0 bases from V and 6 from J, leaving 8 bases between them. CDR3 length: 14 amino acids. Germline V gene sequence: CDR1 MGHRA, CDR2 YSYEKL. The CDR3 region has the DNA TGCGCCAGCAGCCAAGATGGGAAGGCCGGGGAGCTGTTTTTT. Protein sequence: CASSQDGKAGELFF.

The rearrangement joins TRBV7-9 to TRBJ2-1; D might be TRBD2 (7 bases). This CDR3 is built from 12 residues. Between the trimmed V and J ends, which lost 5 bases and 12 bases, there was a span of 14 bases. CDR1 SEHNR and CDR2 FQNEAQ come from the germline V gene (reference sequence). Here the CDR3 DNA reads TGTGCCAGCAGCCCCAGGGGAGGGGGGCAGTTCTTC. This encodes CASSPRGGGQFF.

The rearrangement joins TRBV11-3 to TRBJ2-7; the D gene is possibly TRBD1 (6 bases). In germline, CDR1 is SGHNT, CDR2 YENEEA. This CDR3 has 13 residues. The V and J ends lost 0 bases and 6 bases respectively, with 9 bases between them. DNA of the CDR3: TGTGCCAGCAGCTTAGACAGGGGCAGCGAGCAGTACTTC. This translates into CASSLDRGSEQYF. Drawing the rest from reference TRBV11-3 and TRBJ2-7, the complete variable domain is EAGVVQSPRYKIIEKKQPVAFWCNPISGHNTLYWYLQNLGQGPELLIRYENEEAVDDSQLPKDRFSAERLKGVDSTLKIQPAELGDSAVYLCASSLDRGSEQYFGPGTRLTVT.

There are a few counts of this clone. The rearrangement links TRBV7-9 to TRBJ2-1; the D is unclear. There are 12 residues in the CDR3. The V gene lost 7 bases and the J gene lost 0 bases, with 4 bases spanning the gap. The germline V gene encodes CDR1 SEHNR and CDR2 FQNEAQ (reference sequence). CDR3 residues: CASTLSYNEQFF. The CDR3, as DNA: TGTGCCAGCACCCTCTCCTACAATGAGCAGTTCTTC.